This TCR beta chain is from a study of blood T cell repertoires in COVID-19. The germline V gene encodes CDR1 SGHKS and CDR2 YYEKEE (reference sequence). V lost 1 base to trimming and J lost 6 bases, with 11 bases between them. The CDR3 is made up of 13 amino acids. Sequenced by immunoSEQ multiplex PCR; TCRdb stores in-frame clones only, minus some. Seen here are 30,000 to 40,000 clones, roughly 80% observed once, and the top ten hold approximately 1.7%. This chain connects TRBV5-5 to TRBJ2-7; D is unresolved. The sample was peripheral blood. The receptor was isolated from a man in his sixties with COVID-19, enrolled during active disease. The CDR3 loop is CASSLMRSREQYF. The CDR3 coding sequence is TGTGCCAGCAGCTTGATGAGGAGCCGCGAGCAGTACTTC.